A single sample gave rise to the 18 T cell receptor beta chains below, sequenced in a study of blood T cell repertoires in COVID-19. The protocol was immunoSEQ multiplex PCR, while the TCRdb copy is restricted to in-frame clones and leaves out a portion. Among approximately 160,000 clones listed, roughly 86% were seen once. The sample taken for sequencing was peripheral blood. The receptors stem from a man aged 35-49 years who had recovered from COVID-19.

This chain joins TRBV20-1 and TRBJ1-1; D gene uncertain. Germline assignment: CDR1 DFQATT and CDR2 SNEGSKA (reference sequence). Trimming took off 3 bases at V and 1 base at J, with 6 bases between the two ends. CDR3 length: 12 amino acids. The chain's CDR3 is CSASWPNTEAFF. In DNA, the CDR3 is TGCAGTGCTAGTTGGCCGAACACTGAAGCTTTCTTT.

This chain links TRBV4-3 with TRBJ1-5; D is unclear. Between the trimmed V and J ends, which lost 1 base and 4 bases, there was a span of 8 bases. Germline values: CDR1 LGHNA, CDR2 YSLEER. This CDR3 is built from 14 residues. The CDR3 here is CASSQASGNQPQHF. DNA of the CDR3: TGCGCCAGCAGCCAAGCTTCGGGGAATCAGCCCCAGCATTTT.

CDR3 nucleotides: TGTGCCAGCACCACAGTCCCACACCAGGGGGCAGGGGAAAAACTGTTTTTT. Protein sequence: CASTTVPHQGAGEKLFF. The chain recombines TRBV5-6 with TRBJ1-4; TRBD1 matches at 8 bases. J gave up 8 bases and V 6 bases, and 18 bases lay outside the gene matches. Germline V lookup: CDR1 SGHDT, CDR2 YYEEEE. The CDR3 sequence is 17 residues long.

The chain joins TRBV11-2 to TRBJ2-2, with 8 bases matching TRBD2. The germline V gene has CDR1 SGHAT and CDR2 FQNNGV. This CDR3 has 17 amino acids. V dropped 1 base and J dropped 7; count of bases not matched to a gene: 11. The CDR3 protein is CASSLVSRGVPHGELFF. Written as DNA, the CDR3 is TGTGCCAGCAGCTTAGTTTCGCGGGGGGTCCCTCACGGGGAGCTGTTTTTT.

V gene TRBV2 combines with J gene TRBJ2-7; tentatively, D is TRBD1 (5 bases). This CDR3 region has 13 residues. Germline V gene lookup returns CDR1 SNHLY and CDR2 FYNNEI. Deletions cut 5 bases from V and 2 bases from J, with 10 bases between. This CDR3 is CASSRGQAYEQYF. In DNA form, the CDR3 reads TGTGCCAGCAGTAGGGGTCAGGCCTACGAGCAGTACTTC.

The rearrangement links TRBV4-3 to TRBJ2-7, with TRBD2 matching 8 bases. Germline trimming cut 1 base from V and 3 bases from J; bases unmatched to any gene: 8. Germline V gives CDR1 LGHNA, CDR2 YSLEER. CDR3 length: 16 amino acids. CDR3 sequence reads: CASSQGSSGSDYEQYF. The CDR3 nucleotides read TGCGCCAGCAGCCAAGGATCTAGCGGGTCCGACTACGAGCAGTACTTC.

The rearrangement uses TRBV4-3 and TRBJ2-7, with D hard to call. Germline V gene data show CDR1 as LGHNA and CDR2 as YSLEER. Trimming left V 4 bases short and J 2 bases short, with 9 bases between. CDR3 length equals 13 residues. The CDR3 spells CASSPGEAYEQYF. Written as DNA, the CDR3 is TGCGCCAGCAGCCCCGGAGAGGCCTACGAGCAGTACTTC.

This chain links TRBV7-9 with TRBJ2-5, with D tentatively TRBD1 (5 bases). This CDR3 is built from 13 residues. V lost 4 bases and J 2 bases, leaving 8 bases between the germline ends. Per the germline V gene, CDR1 is SEHNR and CDR2 is FQNEAQ (reference sequence). The CDR3 sequence: CASSWRTQETQYF. The CDR3 region has the DNA TGTGCCAGCAGCTGGCGGACACAAGAGACCCAGTACTTC.

This clone was recorded a few times. This CDR3 is CASSLVAEASPLHF. The CDR3 region has the DNA TGTGCCAGCAGCTTGGTCGCGGAGGCTTCACCCCTCCACTTT. The rearrangement uses TRBV7-6 and TRBJ1-6; D not certain. V lost 3 bases, J lost 9 bases, and 12 bases lay in between. This CDR3 region has 14 residues. Germline loops: CDR1 SGHVS, CDR2 FNYEAQ.

The V and J genes are TRBV9 and TRBJ2-7; a possible D gene is TRBD2 (6 bases). The CDR3 is made up of 15 amino acids. Germline V lookup: CDR1 SGDLS, CDR2 YYNGEE. Trimming removed 0 bases from V and 3 bases from J, with 13 bases in between. CDR3 loop: CASSVGAGMGYEQYF. CDR3 nucleotides: TGTGCCAGCAGCGTAGGCGCGGGGATGGGCTACGAGCAGTACTTC.

This CDR3 is CASSIRREGLDTQYF. As DNA, the CDR3 is TGTGCCAGTAGTATACGTCGGGAGGGCCTTGATACGCAGTATTTT. The rearrangement uses TRBV19 and TRBJ2-3; 8 nucleotides align to TRBD2. The junction had 7 bases not matched to a gene; V was cut back by 2 bases and J by 6 bases. Germline CDR1 and CDR2: LNHDA and SQIVND (reference sequence). This CDR3 has 15 residues.

This clone was observed many times. The V gene is TRBV5-6, the J gene TRBJ1-1; perhaps TRBD1 as D (5 bases). Per the germline V gene, CDR1 is SGHDT and CDR2 is YYEEEE. V was shortened by 0 bases and J by 5 bases, with 11 bases between the two germline ends. The CDR3 spans 14 residues. CDR3 region: CASSLEQDSTEAFF. CDR3 DNA: TGTGCCAGCAGCTTGGAACAGGATAGTACTGAAGCTTTCTTT.

The rearrangement joins TRBV7-3 to TRBJ2-1, with D unresolved. Trimming removed 6 bases from V and 8 bases from J, with 8 bases in between. Looked up from germline, CDR1 is SGHTA and CDR2 is FQGTGA. The CDR3 is 11 amino acids. The CDR3 is CASRALDEQFF. As DNA, the CDR3 is TGTGCCAGCAGGGCCCTGGATGAGCAGTTCTTC.

The count of this clone is one. The V call is TRBV2, the J call TRBJ2-6; maybe TRBD2 (6 bases). V lost 3 bases and J lost 1, with 13 bases in between. Germline assignment: CDR1 SNHLY and CDR2 FYNNEI. The CDR3 sequence is 17 residues long. Here the CDR3 DNA reads TGTGCCAGCAGTGACTGGGCGGGAAGGTCTGGGGCCAACGTCCTGACTTTC. Protein sequence: CASSDWAGRSGANVLTF.

The chain joins TRBV5-5 to TRBJ2-1; the match to TRBD2 covers 7 bases. Germline loops: CDR1 SGHKS, CDR2 YYEKEE (reference sequence). V lost 0 bases and J lost 4; bases outside the gene matches: 1. The CDR3 sequence is 14 residues long. The CDR3 DNA sequence: TGTGCCAGCAGCTTGGGGGGAGGGTACAATGAGCAGTTCTTC. It encodes CASSLGGGYNEQFF.

The CDR3 coding sequence is TGTGCCAGCAGCCAACAACAGGGGGCGAGCACCGGGGAGCTGTTTTTT. It is translated as CASSQQQGASTGELFF. The V gene is TRBV7-6, the J gene TRBJ2-2, with 9 bases that match TRBD1. Germline CDR1 SGHVS, CDR2 FNYEAQ. The CDR3 has 16 residues. The V and J ends lost 5 bases and 4 bases, in that order; junction bases with no gene match: 8.

The chain joins TRBV7-9 to TRBJ1-3; D not certain. V lost 5 bases, J lost 1 base, and 9 bases lay in between. Looked up from germline, CDR1 is SEHNR and CDR2 is FQNEAQ (reference sequence). CDR3 length: 14 residues. The CDR3 reads CASSLPGSGNTIYF. CDR3 nucleotide sequence: TGTGCCAGCAGCCTTCCGGGTTCTGGAAACACCATATATTTT.

The table lists this clone with a count of one. The genes are TRBV7-9 and TRBJ1-1, with a tentative D call TRBD1 (6 bases). The CDR3 loop spans 12 amino acids. Trimming shortened V by 5 bases and J by 5 bases, and 9 bases separated the two germline ends. Germline V gene sequence: CDR1 SEHNR, CDR2 FQNEAQ (reference sequence). CDR3 region: CASSLTGTEAFF. CDR3 bases: TGTGCCAGCAGCCTTACAGGGACTGAAGCTTTCTTT.